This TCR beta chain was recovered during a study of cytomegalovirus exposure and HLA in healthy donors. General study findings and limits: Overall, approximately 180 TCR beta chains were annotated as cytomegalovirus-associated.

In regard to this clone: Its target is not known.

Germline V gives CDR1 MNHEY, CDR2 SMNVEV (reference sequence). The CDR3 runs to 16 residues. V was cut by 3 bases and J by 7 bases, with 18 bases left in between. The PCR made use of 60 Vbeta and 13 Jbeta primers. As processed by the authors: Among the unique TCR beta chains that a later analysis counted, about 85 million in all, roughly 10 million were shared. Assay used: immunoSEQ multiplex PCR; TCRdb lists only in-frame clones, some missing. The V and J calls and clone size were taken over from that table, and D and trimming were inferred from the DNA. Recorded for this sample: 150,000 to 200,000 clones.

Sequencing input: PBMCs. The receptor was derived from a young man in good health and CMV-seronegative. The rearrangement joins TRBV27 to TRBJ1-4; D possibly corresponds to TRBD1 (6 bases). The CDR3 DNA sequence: TGTGCCAGCAGTTTGTCCCCCGGGGGGGCGGGTGAAAAACTGTTTTTT. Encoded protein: CASSLSPGGAGEKLFF.